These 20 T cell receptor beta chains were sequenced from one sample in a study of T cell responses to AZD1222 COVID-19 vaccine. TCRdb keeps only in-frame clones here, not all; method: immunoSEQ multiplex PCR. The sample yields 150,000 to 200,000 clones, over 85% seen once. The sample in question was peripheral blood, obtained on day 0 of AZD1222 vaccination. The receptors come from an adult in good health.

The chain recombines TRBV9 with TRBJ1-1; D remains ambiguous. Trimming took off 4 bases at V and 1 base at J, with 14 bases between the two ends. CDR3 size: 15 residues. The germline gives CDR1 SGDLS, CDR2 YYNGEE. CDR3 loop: CASSPKWATNTEAFF. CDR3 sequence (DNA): TGTGCCAGCAGCCCTAAATGGGCTACGAACACTGAAGCTTTCTTT.

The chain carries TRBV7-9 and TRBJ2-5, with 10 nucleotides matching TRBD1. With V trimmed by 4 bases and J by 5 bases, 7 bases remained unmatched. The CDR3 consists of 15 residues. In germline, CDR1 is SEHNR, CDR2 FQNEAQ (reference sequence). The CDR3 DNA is TGTGCCAGCAGCTCGGGACAGGGGCGCAGGGAGACCCAGTACTTC. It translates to CASSSGQGRRETQYF.

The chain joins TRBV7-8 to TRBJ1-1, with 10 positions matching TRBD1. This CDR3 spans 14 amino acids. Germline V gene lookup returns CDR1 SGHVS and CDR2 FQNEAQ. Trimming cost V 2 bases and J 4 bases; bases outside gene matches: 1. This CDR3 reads CASSLRQGATEAFF. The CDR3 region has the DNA TGTGCCAGCAGCTTAAGACAGGGGGCCACTGAAGCTTTCTTT.

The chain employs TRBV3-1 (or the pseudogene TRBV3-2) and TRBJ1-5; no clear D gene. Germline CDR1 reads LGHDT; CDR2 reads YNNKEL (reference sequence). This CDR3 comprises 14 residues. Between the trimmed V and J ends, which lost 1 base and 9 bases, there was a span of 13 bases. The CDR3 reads CASSQVGLFGPQHF. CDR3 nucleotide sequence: TGTGCCAGCAGCCAAGTTGGGCTATTCGGGCCCCAGCATTTT.

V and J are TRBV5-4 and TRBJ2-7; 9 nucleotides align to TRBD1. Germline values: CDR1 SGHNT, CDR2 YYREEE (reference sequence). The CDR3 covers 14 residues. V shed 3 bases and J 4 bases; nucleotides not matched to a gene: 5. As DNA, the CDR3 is TGTGCCAGCAGCTCATCGGGACAGGGATACGAGCAGTACTTC. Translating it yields CASSSSGQGYEQYF.

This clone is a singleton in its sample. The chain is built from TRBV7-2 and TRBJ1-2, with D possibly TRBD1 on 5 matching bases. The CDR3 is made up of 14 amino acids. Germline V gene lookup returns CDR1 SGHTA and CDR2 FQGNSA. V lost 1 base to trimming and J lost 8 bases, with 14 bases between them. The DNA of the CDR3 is TGTGCCAGCAGCTTAGGGGGGTCCTCACGGGGCTACACCTTC. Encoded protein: CASSLGGSSRGYTF. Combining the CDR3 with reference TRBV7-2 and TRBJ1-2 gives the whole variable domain GAGVSQSPSNKVTEKGKDVELRCDPISGHTALYWYRQSLGQGLEFLIYFQGNSAPDKSGLPSDRFSAERTGGSVSTLTIQRTQQEDSAVYLCASSLGGSSRGYTFGSGTRLTVV.

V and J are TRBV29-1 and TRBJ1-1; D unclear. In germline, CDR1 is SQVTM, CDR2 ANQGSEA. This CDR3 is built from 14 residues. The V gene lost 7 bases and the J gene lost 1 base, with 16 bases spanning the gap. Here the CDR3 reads CSGKLTGKNTEAFF. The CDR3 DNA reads TGCAGCGGGAAACTGACGGGAAAGAACACTGAAGCTTTCTTT.

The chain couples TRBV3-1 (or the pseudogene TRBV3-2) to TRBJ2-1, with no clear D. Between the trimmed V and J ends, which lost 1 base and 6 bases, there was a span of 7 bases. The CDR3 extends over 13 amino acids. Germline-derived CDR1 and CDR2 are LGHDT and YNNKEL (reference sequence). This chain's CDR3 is CASSQAIGNEQFF. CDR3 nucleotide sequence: TGTGCCAGCAGCCAAGCCATTGGCAATGAGCAGTTCTTC.

CDR3 coding DNA: TGTGCCAGCTCACCACCGGGACAGGGGAAGGAGACCCAGTACTTC. It is translated as CASSPPGQGKETQYF. V gene TRBV18 combines with J gene TRBJ2-5; 10 bases align to TRBD1. In germline, CDR1 is KGHSH, CDR2 LQKENI. With V trimmed by 0 bases and J by 5 bases, 3 bases remained unmatched. This CDR3 has 15 residues.

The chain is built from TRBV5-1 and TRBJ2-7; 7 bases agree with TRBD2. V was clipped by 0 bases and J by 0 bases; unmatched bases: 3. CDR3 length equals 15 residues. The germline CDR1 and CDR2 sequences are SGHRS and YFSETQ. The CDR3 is CASSLESSGSYEQYF. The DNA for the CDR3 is TGCGCCAGCAGCTTGGAGTCTAGCGGCTCCTACGAGCAGTACTTC.

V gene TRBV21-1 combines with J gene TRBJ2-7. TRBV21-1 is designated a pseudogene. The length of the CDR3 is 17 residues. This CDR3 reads CASSKGGTPYHPYEQYF. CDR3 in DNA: TGTGCCAGCAGCAAAGGTGGGACCCCGTATCACCCCTACGAGCAGTACTTC.

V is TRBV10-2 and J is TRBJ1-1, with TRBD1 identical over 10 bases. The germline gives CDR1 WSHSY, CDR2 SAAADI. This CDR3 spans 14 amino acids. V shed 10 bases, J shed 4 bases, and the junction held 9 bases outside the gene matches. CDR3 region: CATFRDRGPTEAFF. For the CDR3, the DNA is TGCGCCACCTTCCGGGACAGGGGACCCACTGAAGCTTTCTTT.

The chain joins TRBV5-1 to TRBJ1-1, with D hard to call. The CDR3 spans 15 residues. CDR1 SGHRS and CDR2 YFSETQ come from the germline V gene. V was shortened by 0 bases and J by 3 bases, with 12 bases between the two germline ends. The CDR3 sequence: CASSLDWGGDTEAFF. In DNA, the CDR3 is TGCGCCAGCAGCTTGGATTGGGGAGGTGACACTGAAGCTTTCTTT.

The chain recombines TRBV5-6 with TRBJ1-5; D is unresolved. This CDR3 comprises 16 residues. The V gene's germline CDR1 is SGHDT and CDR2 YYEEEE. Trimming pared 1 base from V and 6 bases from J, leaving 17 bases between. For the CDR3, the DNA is TGTGCCAGCAGCTTGTCCGGGCCCGCATCATCTCAGCCCCAGCATTTT. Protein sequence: CASSLSGPASSQPQHF.

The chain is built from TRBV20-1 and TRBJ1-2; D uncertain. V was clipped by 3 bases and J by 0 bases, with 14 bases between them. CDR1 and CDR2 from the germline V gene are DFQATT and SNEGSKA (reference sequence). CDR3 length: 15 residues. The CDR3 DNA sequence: TGCAGTGCTAGTTACGAAAGAACTGCTAACTATGGCTACACCTTC. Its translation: CSASYERTANYGYTF.

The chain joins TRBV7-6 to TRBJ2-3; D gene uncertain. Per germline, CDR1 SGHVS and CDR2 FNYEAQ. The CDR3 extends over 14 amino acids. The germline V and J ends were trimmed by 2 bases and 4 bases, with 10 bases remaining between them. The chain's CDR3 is CASSLLGPPDTQYF. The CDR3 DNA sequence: TGTGCCAGCAGCTTACTCGGCCCCCCAGATACGCAGTATTTT.

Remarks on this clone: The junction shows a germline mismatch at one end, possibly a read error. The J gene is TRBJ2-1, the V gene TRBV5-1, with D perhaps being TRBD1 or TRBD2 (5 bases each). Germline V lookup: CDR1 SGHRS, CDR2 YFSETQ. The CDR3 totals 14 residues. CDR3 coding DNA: TGCGCCAGCAGTTTGGTTGGGGGCTACAATGAGCAGTTCTTC. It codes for CASSLVGGYNEQFF.

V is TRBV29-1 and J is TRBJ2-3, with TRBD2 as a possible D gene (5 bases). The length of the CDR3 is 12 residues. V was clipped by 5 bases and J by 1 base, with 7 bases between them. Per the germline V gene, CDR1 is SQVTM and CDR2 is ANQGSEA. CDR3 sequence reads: CSVRTGTDTQYF. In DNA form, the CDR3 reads TGCAGCGTTAGGACTGGCACAGATACGCAGTATTTT.

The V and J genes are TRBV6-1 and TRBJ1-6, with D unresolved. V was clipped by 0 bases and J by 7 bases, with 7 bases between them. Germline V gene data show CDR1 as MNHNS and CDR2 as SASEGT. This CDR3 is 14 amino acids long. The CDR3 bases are TGTGCCAGCAGTGAAGCGGGAGAAAATTCACCCCTCCACTTT. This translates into CASSEAGENSPLHF.

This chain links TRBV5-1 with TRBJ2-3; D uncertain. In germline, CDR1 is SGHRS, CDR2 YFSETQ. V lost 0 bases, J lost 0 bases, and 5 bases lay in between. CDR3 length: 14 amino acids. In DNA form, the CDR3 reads TGCGCCAGCAGCTTGGGGATTAGCACAGATACGCAGTATTTT. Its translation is CASSLGISTDTQYF.